This T cell receptor (beta chain) was obtained from a study of immune heterogeneity within non-small cell lung tumors. With 11 bases removed from V and 8 bases from J, the gap between germline ends came to 18 bases. Germline values: CDR1 MDHEN, CDR2 SYDVKM. The CDR3 has 12 amino acids. Template came from bulk tumor genomic DNA, at approximately 600 ng per sample. Several spatially distant biopsies were obtained per primary tumor intraoperatively. Enrolled patients presented with newly diagnosed, previously untreated non-small cell lung cancer and underwent curative surgery. A few counts support this clonotype. It was a multiplex PCR that amplified TCR beta CDR3, with 32 V and 13 J primers. TCRdb called the multiplex PCR reads again in MiXCR, with one record for every CDR3 protein. The table includes more than 10,000 distinct CDR3 sequences, roughly a quarter detected once.

This sequence originates from a man in his fifties with non-small cell lung cancer. The chain carries TRBV28 and TRBJ1-1, with D possibly matching TRBD1 (5 bases). Sequencing was carried out using lung tumor tissue. The CDR3 region has the DNA TGTGCCTGCATAGGTTCTCGGGGGGAAGCTTTCTTT. Protein sequence: CACIGSRGEAFF. The complete variable domain, with remaining parts taken from reference TRBV28 and TRBJ1-1, reads DVKVTQSSRYLVKRTGEKVFLECVQDMDHENMFWYRQDPGLGLRLIYFSYDVKMKEKGDIPEGYSVSREKKERFSLILESASTNQTSMYLCACIGSRGEAFFGQGTRLTVV.